These 11 T cell receptor beta chains came from one sample sequenced in a study of T cell repertoires in cytomegalovirus infection. In TCRdb, the reads were re-called with MiXCR into one record per CDR3 protein. The table has around 740,000 distinct CDR3 sequences, roughly a third seen once. Sequences were obtained from PBMCs. These receptors came from a human donor in good health (CMV status not recorded). Some clones in this sample may be carry-over from other donors' samples.

This clonotype occurred a few times. The chain carries TRBV12-3 or TRBV12-4 and TRBJ2-5, with a possible D match to TRBD1 (5 bases). The CDR3 sequence is 17 residues long. Deletions cut 6 bases from V and 2 bases from J, with 22 bases between. CDR3 nucleotide sequence: TGTGCCAGCAGCCCAACCCGAGCCTGGCAGGGACAAGAGACCCAGTACTTC. As protein: CASSPTRAWQGQETQYF.

This clonotype was observed a few times. The chain is built from TRBV2 and TRBJ2-7, with a tentative D call TRBD2 (6 bases). With 1 base removed from V and 7 bases from J, the gap between germline ends came to 14 bases. The CDR3 has 14 residues. Germline V gene lookup returns CDR1 SNHLY and CDR2 FYNNEI. The CDR3 reads CASSEGTEGWEQYF. The CDR3 region has the DNA TGTGCCAGCAGTGAAGGAACGGAGGGTTGGGAGCAGTACTTC.

The V gene is TRBV7-2, the J gene TRBJ2-2, with a weak D call TRBD1 (6 bases). The CDR3 is 16 amino acids. Looked up from germline, CDR1 is SGHTA and CDR2 is FQGNSA. The V gene lost 7 bases and the J gene lost 2 bases, with 17 bases spanning the gap. CDR3 DNA sequence: TGTGCCAGCACCCAAAGGGCAGGGGACAACACCGGGGAGCTGTTTTTT. Translating gives CASTQRAGDNTGELFF.

This clonotype was picked up a small number of times. The chain combines TRBV9 with TRBJ2-1, with TRBD1 as a possible D gene (5 bases). Trimming removed 0 bases from V and 0 bases from J, with 10 bases in between. The CDR3 loop spans 16 amino acids. Germline V CDR1 and CDR2: SGDLS, YYNGEE. In DNA form, the CDR3 reads TGTGCCAGCAGCGTAGAGGGGCAGTTCTCCTACAATGAGCAGTTCTTC. It yields the protein CASSVEGQFSYNEQFF.

The V and J genes are TRBV7-2 and TRBJ1-6; a weak D match, TRBD1 (5 bases). The CDR3 is made up of 17 amino acids. Germline lookup yields CDR1 SGHTA and CDR2 FQGNSA. Trimming stripped 0 bases from V and 0 bases from J, with 9 bases between. As DNA, the CDR3 is TGTGCCAGCAGCTTAGCGAAGGGGAGCTCCTATAATTCACCCCTCCACTTT. It is translated as CASSLAKGSSYNSPLHF.

There are many counts of this clonotype. The chain links TRBV7-9 to TRBJ2-7; 7 positions agree with TRBD1. V trimming: 5 bases; J trimming: 5 bases; junction bases outside the gene matches: 15. The CDR3 sequence is 16 residues long. Germline V lookup: CDR1 SEHNR, CDR2 FQNEAQ (reference sequence). The CDR3 nucleotides read TGTGCCAGCAGCATGGACAGGATGCTTATAGCCAACGAGCAGTACTTC. Translating it yields CASSMDRMLIANEQYF.

This clonotype was seen only once. The junction and the germline gene differ at one end; a read error may be behind it. The chain couples TRBV19 to TRBJ1-2; 8 positions match TRBD1. Germline CDR1 and CDR2: LNHDA and SQIVND (reference sequence). The CDR3 runs to 16 residues. The CDR3 coding sequence is TGTGCCAGTAGTATTGCAGGGGGCTTCCTTAACTATTGCTACACCTTC. Translated, it gives CASSIAGGFLNYCYTF.

This clonotype was seen more than once but under ten times. V is TRBV2 and J is TRBJ2-1; unclear D gene. The CDR3 consists of 16 residues. CDR1 and CDR2 (germline): SNHLY, FYNNEI. V lost 5 bases and J lost 8, with 22 bases in between. CDR3 residues: CASSSHPLSDLDEQFF. CDR3 nucleotides: TGTGCCAGCAGTTCCCACCCCTTAAGTGACTTAGATGAGCAGTTCTTC. The full variable domain, completed using reference TRBV2 and TRBJ2-1, is EPEVTQTPSHQVTQMGQEVILRCVPISNHLYFYWYRQILGQKVEFLVSFYNNEISEKSEIFDDQFSVERPDGSNFTLKIRSTKLEDSAMYFCASSSHPLSDLDEQFFGPGTRLTVL.

This chain uses TRBV6-8 with TRBJ1-6, with no clear D. The CDR3 loop spans 13 amino acids. Germline assignment: CDR1 MNHGY and CDR2 SAAAGT. The V and J ends lost 0 bases and 15 bases respectively, with 12 bases between them. CDR3: CASSYSTQVHLHF. The CDR3 DNA sequence: TGTGCCAGCAGTTACTCGACCCAAGTTCACCTCCACTTT.

The chain joins TRBV20-1 to TRBJ2-3; D gene uncertain. The CDR3 sequence is 14 residues long. The V gene's germline CDR1 is DFQATT and CDR2 SNEGSKA (reference sequence). CDR3 sequence (DNA): TGCGCGATTCCCAACCCCGTCATCCTCAGAACGCAGTATTTT. As protein: CAIPNPVILRTQYF.

This clonotype was picked up many times. The chain links TRBV28 to TRBJ1-5; no firm D call. This CDR3 is 14 amino acids long. CDR1 is MDHEN, CDR2 SYDVKM, per germline. V was trimmed by 1 base and J by 3 bases, leaving 7 bases between them. The CDR3 region has the DNA TGTGCCAGCAGTTTATCAGGCATCAATCAGCCCCAGCATTTT. As protein: CASSLSGINQPQHF.